One and the same sample provided the 25 T cell receptor beta chains below, sequenced in a study of T cell changes during pregnancy in multiple sclerosis. Repertoires were generated with immunoSEQ multiplex PCR, while TCRdb's copy carries only in-frame clones and drops some. Of around 35,000 clones in the sample, roughly 90% were seen once. The sample consisted of CD8+ T cells from peripheral blood mononuclear cells, taken after pregnancy. The receptors here all came from a female donor with multiple sclerosis, enrolled in a pregnancy study.

J is TRBJ2-7 and V is TRBV5-6; D not certain. Germline V gene sequence: CDR1 SGHDT, CDR2 YYEEEE. This CDR3 contains 11 residues. The V and J ends lost 4 bases and 5 bases respectively, with 7 bases between them. CDR3 nucleotides: TGTGCCAGCAGCCTATCTAACGAGCAGTACTTC. It specifies CASSLSNEQYF.

This rearrangement joins TRBV6-1 to TRBJ2-1, with TRBD2 identical over 10 bases. The length of the CDR3 is 15 residues. J lost 9 bases, V lost 7 bases, and 12 bases had no gene match. Germline values: CDR1 MNHNS, CDR2 SASEGT. CDR3 region: CASTFKSGGAGEQFF. The CDR3 DNA sequence: TGTGCCAGCACTTTTAAAAGCGGGGGGGCGGGTGAGCAGTTCTTC.

This chain uses TRBV5-6 with TRBJ2-3; D is unresolved. V dropped 4 bases and J dropped 0 bases, with 6 bases sitting between them. The CDR3 is 13 residues long. In germline, CDR1 is SGHDT, CDR2 YYEEEE. CDR3: CASSPGSTDTQYF. The CDR3 DNA is TGTGCCAGCAGCCCCGGGAGCACAGATACGCAGTATTTT.

The chain joins TRBV27 to TRBJ1-2; tentative D call: TRBD1 (5 bases). This CDR3 is built from 14 residues. Trimming took off 6 bases at V and 5 bases at J, with 16 bases between the two ends. Germline V gene lookup returns CDR1 MNHEY and CDR2 SMNVEV (reference sequence). CDR3 residues: CASRFLGATYGYTF. CDR3 sequence (DNA): TGTGCCAGCAGATTTCTTGGGGCTACTTATGGCTACACCTTC.

This rearrangement joins TRBV14 to TRBJ2-6; TRBD1 aligns across 7 bases. The CDR3 is made up of 17 amino acids. Germline V gives CDR1 SGHDN, CDR2 FVKESK. J lost 3 bases, V lost 6 bases, and 11 bases had no gene match. CDR3 nucleotide sequence: TGTGCCAGCAGACCATCTGGACAGGTTGGTGGGGCCAACGTCCTGACTTTC. Translation: CASRPSGQVGGANVLTF.

The chain has TRBV15 and TRBJ1-4; D not certain. The CDR3 contains 14 residues. The V end was cut by 0 bases, the J end by 5 bases, with 7 bases between. CDR1 and CDR2 from the germline V gene are LNHNV and YYDKDF (reference sequence). The CDR3: CATSRDPRNEKLFF. The CDR3 DNA reads TGTGCCACCAGCAGAGATCCCAGGAATGAAAAACTGTTTTTT.

The chain has TRBV29-1 and TRBJ2-7; 8 nucleotides line up with TRBD2. This CDR3 is built from 14 residues. Trimming at V came to 5 bases and at J to 2 bases, leaving 8 bases not matched to a gene. CDR1 and CDR2 from the germline V gene are SQVTM and ANQGSEA. DNA for the CDR3: TGCAGCGTTAGCGGGGGCACCTCTACCTACGAGCAGTACTTC. Its protein product is CSVSGGTSTYEQYF.

This chain connects TRBV5-1 to TRBJ2-6; maybe TRBD1 (6 bases). CDR3 length: 17 residues. Germline CDR1 SGHRS, CDR2 YFSETQ. Trimming stripped 1 base from V and 1 base from J, with 12 bases between. The CDR3 spells CASSLLGGLSGANVLTF. CDR3 in DNA: TGCGCCAGCAGCTTGTTAGGGGGTCTGTCTGGGGCCAACGTCCTGACTTTC.

The genes are TRBV19 and TRBJ2-2, with 9 bases identical to TRBD1. V trimming: 5 bases; J trimming: 5 bases; junction bases outside the gene matches: 6. The germline V gene encodes CDR1 LNHDA and CDR2 SQIVND (reference sequence). This CDR3 is 15 amino acids long. The CDR3 bases are TGTGCCAGTAGTCCAGGGGGACAGGGAACCGGGGAGCTGTTTTTT. Translation gives CASSPGGQGTGELFF. Full variable domain (outside the CDR3, taken from reference TRBV19 and TRBJ2-2): DGGITQSPKYLFRKEGQNVTLSCEQNLNHDAMYWYRQDPGQGLRLIYYSQIVNDFQKGDIAEGYSVSREKKESFPLTVTSAQKNPTAFYLCASSPGGQGTGELFFGEGSRLTVL.

The chain couples TRBV5-4 to TRBJ2-2; a possible D gene is TRBD2 (5 bases). Trimming removed 0 bases at V and 1 base at J, with 7 bases between. The germline V gene has CDR1 SGHNT and CDR2 YYREEE (reference sequence). This CDR3 contains 15 residues. The CDR3 loop reads CASSLARGNTGELFF. The CDR3 nucleotides are TGTGCCAGCAGCTTGGCCCGGGGGAACACCGGGGAGCTGTTTTTT.

This rearrangement joins TRBV25-1 to TRBJ1-3; D gene unclear. This CDR3 has 17 residues. Trimming stripped 0 bases from V and 0 bases from J, with 12 bases between. Per germline, CDR1 MGHDK and CDR2 SYGVNS. The CDR3: CASSEYFQSSSGNTIYF. The CDR3 coding sequence is TGTGCCAGCAGTGAATATTTTCAGTCAAGCTCTGGAAACACCATATATTTT.

V gene TRBV19 combines with J gene TRBJ1-1, with TRBD1 identical over 7 bases. This CDR3 has 15 residues. Germline CDR1 reads LNHDA; CDR2 reads SQIVND (reference sequence). After removal of 3 bases from V and 0 bases from J, the junction contained 4 bases not matched to a gene. CDR3 sequence: CASSIRDRLNTEAFF. CDR3 in DNA: TGTGCCAGTAGTATCCGGGACAGATTGAACACTGAAGCTTTCTTT.

This clone has a count of ten or more. The V call is TRBV19, the J call TRBJ1-3; no firm D call. CDR1 is LNHDA and CDR2 is SQIVND in the germline V gene (reference sequence). The CDR3 sequence is 14 residues long. The germline V and J ends were trimmed by 1 base and 5 bases, with 9 bases remaining between them. The DNA of the CDR3 is TGTGCCAGTAGTATAGGCTGGCCCAGAAACACCATATATTTT. The encoded protein is CASSIGWPRNTIYF.

This clone was detected ten times or more. The chain combines TRBV21-1 with TRBJ1-4; the table's D call TRBD1 went unverified against the DNA. TRBV21-1 is described as a pseudogene. The CDR3 contains 12 residues. This CDR3 reads CASSRQSEKLFF. The CDR3 coding sequence is TGTGCCAGCAGCAGACAGAGTGAAAAACTGTTTTTT.

V usage is TRBV11-1 and J usage is TRBJ1-2, with 8 bases matching TRBD1. Germline values: CDR1 SGHAT, CDR2 FQDESV (reference sequence). The CDR3 extends over 17 amino acids. With V trimmed by 5 bases and J by 0 bases, 11 bases remained unmatched. CDR3 protein: CASSPSYDRGPNYGYTF. Written as DNA, the CDR3 is TGTGCCAGCAGCCCTTCGTACGACAGGGGACCTAACTATGGCTACACCTTC.

The J gene is TRBJ1-2, the V gene TRBV6-6; D gene uncertain. The CDR3 contains 16 residues. Trimming left V 2 bases short and J 2 bases short, with 15 bases between. Germline V gene data show CDR1 as MNHNY and CDR2 as SVGAGI (reference sequence). In DNA, the CDR3 is TGTGCCAGCAGTTACGAGCCAACCACCCCCAACTATGGCTACACCTTC. Translation gives CASSYEPTTPNYGYTF.

The chain has TRBV27 and TRBJ2-7, with 8 nucleotides matching TRBD1. In germline, CDR1 is MNHEY, CDR2 SMNVEV (reference sequence). The CDR3 consists of 15 residues. Unmatched junction bases numbered 5, after V lost 2 bases and J lost 2 bases. For the CDR3, the DNA is TGTGCCAGCAGTTTAAGGGGGACAGGAGCCTACGAGCAGTACTTC. This translates into CASSLRGTGAYEQYF.

The V and J genes are TRBV7-2 and TRBJ1-5; unclear D gene. The germline CDR1 and CDR2 sequences are SGHTA and FQGNSA. With 1 base removed from V and 0 bases from J, the gap between germline ends came to 7 bases. The CDR3 spans 15 residues. CDR3 residues: CASSLGEYSNQPQHF. In DNA form, the CDR3 reads TGTGCCAGCAGCTTAGGGGAGTATAGCAATCAGCCCCAGCATTTT.

This clone occurred once. This rearrangement joins TRBV16 to TRBJ1-3; D not certain. CDR1 and CDR2 (germline): KGHSY, FQNENV. V lost 4 bases and J lost 0, with 10 bases in between. This CDR3 is built from 15 residues. The CDR3 region is CASSLLSDSGNTIYF. CDR3 bases: TGTGCCAGCAGCCTTTTATCAGACTCTGGAAACACCATATATTTT. The full variable domain, completed using reference TRBV16 and TRBJ1-3, is GEEVAQTPKHLVRGEGQKAKLYCAPIKGHSYVFWYQQVLKNEFKFLISFQNENVFDETGMPKERFSAKCLPNSPCSLEIQATKLEDSAVYFCASSLLSDSGNTIYFGEGSWLTVV.

The chain links TRBV6-1 to TRBJ2-7; 7 bases are shared with TRBD2. CDR3 length: 17 amino acids. Germline V gene lookup returns CDR1 MNHNS and CDR2 SASEGT. The ends lost 3 bases at V and 4 bases at J; junction bases unmatched: 15. CDR3 coding DNA: TGTGCCAGCAGTGATACTATGGGGGGGGGATACTTGTACGAGCAGTACTTC. It codes for CASSDTMGGGYLYEQYF.

This clone was found a few times. This chain uses TRBV7-6 with TRBJ1-5; 7 bases fit TRBD1. V shed 5 bases, J shed 6 bases, and the junction held 4 bases outside the gene matches. Germline V gene data show CDR1 as SGHVS and CDR2 as FNYEAQ. This CDR3 contains 13 residues. The chain's CDR3 is CASSPDRVQPQHF. In nucleotides, the CDR3 is TGTGCCAGCAGCCCTGACAGGGTTCAGCCCCAGCATTTT.

This clone is a singleton in its sample. The V and J genes are TRBV4-2 and TRBJ2-1, with 7 bases identical to TRBD1. Germline V CDR1 and CDR2: LGHNA, YNFKEQ. V shed 5 bases, J shed 8 bases, and the junction held 12 bases outside the gene matches. The CDR3 totals 15 residues. CDR3 in DNA: TGTGCCAGCAGCGCCGGACAGGCCTTAGCCCATGAGCAGTTCTTC. This encodes CASSAGQALAHEQFF.

The rearrangement uses TRBV6-5 and TRBJ1-1, with TRBD1 matching 7 bases. Germline values: CDR1 MNHEY, CDR2 SVGAGI. CDR3 length: 15 residues. V trimming: 6 bases; J trimming: 4 bases; junction bases outside the gene matches: 11. Here the CDR3 reads CASRSIQGIPTEAFF. In DNA, the CDR3 is TGTGCCAGCAGATCCATACAGGGGATACCCACTGAAGCTTTCTTT.

This chain uses TRBV2 with TRBJ2-1, with 9 bases fitting TRBD2. Trimming removed 2 bases from V and 8 bases from J; junction bases left unmatched: 10. There are 16 residues in the CDR3. The germline gives CDR1 SNHLY, CDR2 FYNNEI. The CDR3 DNA reads as TGTGCCAGCAGTGAAAGTCCGGGACTAGCCGGCCATGAGCAGTTCTTC. Its translation: CASSESPGLAGHEQFF.

J is TRBJ2-3 and V is TRBV29-1, with D perhaps TRBD2 (5 bases). Trimming took off 3 bases at V and 2 bases at J, with 12 bases between the two ends. The germline V gene encodes CDR1 SQVTM and CDR2 ANQGSEA. The CDR3 loop spans 14 amino acids. CDR3 sequence: CSVEPSRDTDTQYF. The CDR3 nucleotides are TGCAGCGTTGAGCCTAGCCGGGACACAGATACGCAGTATTTT.